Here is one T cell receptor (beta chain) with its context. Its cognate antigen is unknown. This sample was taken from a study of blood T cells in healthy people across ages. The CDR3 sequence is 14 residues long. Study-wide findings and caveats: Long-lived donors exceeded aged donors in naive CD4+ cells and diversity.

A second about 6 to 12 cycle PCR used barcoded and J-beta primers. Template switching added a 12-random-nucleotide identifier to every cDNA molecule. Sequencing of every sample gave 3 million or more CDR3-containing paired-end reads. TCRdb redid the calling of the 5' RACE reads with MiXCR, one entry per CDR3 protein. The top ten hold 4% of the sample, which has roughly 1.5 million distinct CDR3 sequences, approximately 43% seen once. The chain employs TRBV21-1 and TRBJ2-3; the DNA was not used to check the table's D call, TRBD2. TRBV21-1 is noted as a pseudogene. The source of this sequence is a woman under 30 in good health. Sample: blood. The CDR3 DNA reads TGTGCCAGCAGCCCTAGGGGGGGGGGAAGTCCGCAGTATTTT. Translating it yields CASSPRGGGSPQYF.